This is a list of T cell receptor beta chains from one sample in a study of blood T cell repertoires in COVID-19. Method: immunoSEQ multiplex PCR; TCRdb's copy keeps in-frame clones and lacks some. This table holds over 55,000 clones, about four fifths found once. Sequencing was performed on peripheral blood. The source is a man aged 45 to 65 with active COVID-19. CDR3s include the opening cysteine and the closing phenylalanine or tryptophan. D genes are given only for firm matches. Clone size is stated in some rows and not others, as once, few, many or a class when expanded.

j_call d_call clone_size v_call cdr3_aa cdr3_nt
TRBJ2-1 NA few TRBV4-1 CASSPLDPGMREQFF TGCGCCAGCAGCCCACTGGACCCGGGGATGCGCGAGCAGTTCTTC
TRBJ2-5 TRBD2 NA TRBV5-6 CASSLYSGVVSQYF TGTGCCAGCAGCTTGTACAGCGGGGTGGTGTCCCAGTACTTC
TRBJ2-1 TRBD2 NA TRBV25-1 CASNGGTGQFF TGTGCCAGCAACGGGGGGACGGGACAGTTCTTC
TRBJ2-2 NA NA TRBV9 CASSVYNTGELFF TGTGCCAGCAGCGTCTATAACACCGGGGAGCTGTTTTTT
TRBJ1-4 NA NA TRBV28 CASSIIPGSLYNEKLFF TGTGCCAGCAGTATAATACCGGGATCCCTTTATAATGAAAAACTGTTTTTT
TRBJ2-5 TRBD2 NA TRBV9 CASSVASGRETQYF TGTGCCAGCAGCGTTGCTAGCGGGAGAGAGACCCAGTACTTC
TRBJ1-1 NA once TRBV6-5 CASKFGGDTEAFF TGTGCCAGCAAGTTCGGGGGGGACACTGAAGCTTTCTTT
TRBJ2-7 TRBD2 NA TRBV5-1 CASSLVAAGTSGTHEQYF TGCGCCAGCAGCTTGGTGGCAGCCGGGACTAGCGGGACCCACGAGCAGTACTTC
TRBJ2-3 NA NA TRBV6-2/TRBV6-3 CASSLQGTDTQYF TGTGCCAGCAGCCTACAGGGTACAGATACGCAGTATTTT
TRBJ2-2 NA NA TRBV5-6 CASRLQGLGGELFF TGTGCCAGCAGATTACAGGGATTGGGCGGGGAGCTGTTTTTT
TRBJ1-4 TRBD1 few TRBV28 CASISGQGGATNEKLFF TGTGCCAGCATCTCGGGACAGGGGGGGGCAACTAATGAAAAACTGTTTTTT
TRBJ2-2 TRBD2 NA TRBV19 CASRAGGPVGELFF TGTGCCAGTAGGGCGGGAGGGCCAGTCGGGGAGCTGTTTTTT
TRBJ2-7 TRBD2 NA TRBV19 CASSISGSPYEQYF TGTGCCAGTAGTATTAGCGGGAGCCCCTACGAGCAGTACTTC